Listed below are T cell receptor beta chains from one sample, sequenced in a study of PD-1 blockade in classical Hodgkin lymphoma. Profiling relied on immunoSEQ multiplex PCR, and the TCRdb table lists in-frame clones only, not all of them. The sample includes roughly 60,000 clones, 75% to 95% of them seen just once. Sequenced material: peripheral blood mononuclear cells (PBMCs), taken before the fourth cycle of nivolumab. The receptors shown here come from a human donor with classical Hodgkin lymphoma. Each CDR3 is given with its conserved first and last residue. D genes are given only for firm matches. Size values are once, few and many counts, or a class for expanded clones, and some rows have none.

TRBV9,TRBD1,-,14,TRBJ1-2,TGTGCCAGCAGCGTCTCCGGGACAGGGAATGGCTACACCTTC,CASSVSGTGNGYTF
TRBV4-1,TRBD1,-,14,TRBJ1-2,TGCGCCAGCAGCCAACCGGGACAGGGGTATGGCTACACCTTC,CASSQPGQGYGYTF
TRBV10-3,-,-,14,TRBJ1-2,TGTGCCATTTTCAGTCTAAAGGACAGAGGAGGCTACACCTTC,CAIFSLKDRGGYTF
TRBV5-1,TRBD1,-,13,TRBJ1-1,TGCGCCAGCAGCTTGGGGACAGGTGGTGAAGCTTTCTTT,CASSLGTGGEAFF
TRBV7-9,TRBD1,-,12,TRBJ1-1,TGTGCCAGCAGCTCGGACAGGGATCGGGCTTTCTTT,CASSSDRDRAFF
TRBV18,-,-,14,TRBJ2-5,TGTGCCAGCTCACTTCGAAGGATCCAAGAGACCCAGTACTTC,CASSLRRIQETQYF
TRBV5-6,-,-,14,TRBJ1-5,TGTGCCAGCAGCTTGTCCGTGGGGGGTCAGCCCCAGCATTTT,CASSLSVGGQPQHF
TRBV14,-,-,16,TRBJ1-4,TGTGCCAGCAGCTCTTACTCAGAGCCCTCGAATGAAAAACTGTTTTTT,CASSSYSEPSNEKLFF
TRBV7-2,TRBD2,-,17,TRBJ2-1,TGTGCCAGCAGCTCCCTGAGGGGCCTAGCGGGGGGGAATGAGCAGTTCTTC,CASSSLRGLAGGNEQFF
TRBV6-6,-,-,15,TRBJ2-2,TGTGCCAGCAGTTCCCACGACAGTAACACCGGGGAGCTGTTTTTT,CASSSHDSNTGELFF
TRBV10-3,TRBD1,-,13,TRBJ1-2,TGTGCCATCAGTGGACAGGGGGCGGATGGCTACACCTTC,CAISGQGADGYTF
TRBV29-1,-,-,14,TRBJ2-5,TGCAGCGTTGTCCCTCTAGGGGGCCAAGAGACCCAGTACTTC,CSVVPLGGQETQYF
TRBV23-1,-,-,16,TRBJ1-2,TGCGCCAGCAGTCAATCACCCGGGACACCCAACTATGGCTACACCTTC,CASSQSPGTPNYGYTF
TRBV15,-,once,11,TRBJ2-2,TGTGCCACCAGCAAGACCGGGGAGCTGTTTTTT,CATSKTGELFF
TRBV15,-,-,17,TRBJ1-1,TGTGCCACCAGCAGAGAAGGCTGGGGGATCGTGAACACTGAAGCTTTCTTT,CATSREGWGIVNTEAFF
TRBV30,TRBD2,-,13,TRBJ2-1,TGTGCCTGTTCTAGCGGGGGACGTGGCGGGCAGTTCTTC,CACSSGGRGGQFF
TRBV9,TRBD2,-,16,TRBJ2-1,TGTGCCAGCAGCGTAGGAAGCGGGGGCTATTACAATGAGCAGTTCTTC,CASSVGSGGYYNEQFF
TRBV14,-,-,15,TRBJ1-1,TGTGCCAGCAGCCTAGGACAGTCTGTGAACACTGAAGCTTTCTTT,CASSLGQSVNTEAFF
TRBV19,-,-,14,TRBJ1-2,TGTGCCAGTAGTGAGAATGGAGGCAACTATGGCTACACCTTC,CASSENGGNYGYTF
TRBV7-6,-,once,15,TRBJ1-2,TGTGCCAGCAGCGACTCCGACGGGCCGCGCTATGGCTACACCTTC,CASSDSDGPRYGYTF
TRBV5-1,-,once,17,TRBJ2-7,TGCGCCAGCAGCTTGCTTGCTTGGGGCAGGCAACCCTACGAGCAGTACTTC,CASSLLAWGRQPYEQYF
TRBV21-1,-,-,16,TRBJ1-5,TGTGCCAGCAGCAAACTACGTCCAGGGAGTTGTCAGCCCCAGCATTTT,CASSKLRPGSCQPQHF
TRBV15,-,-,13,TRBJ1-1,TGTGCCACCAGCAGAGACGAGGGGGCTGAAGCTTTCTTT,CATSRDEGAEAFF
TRBV6-5,-,-,14,TRBJ2-3,TGTGCCAGCAGTCCCGGGACCAACCCTGGTACGCAGTATTTT,CASSPGTNPGTQYF
TRBV5-4,TRBD2,-,17,TRBJ2-3,TGTGCCAGCAGCGAACCACTAGCGGGGGTTTCCACAGATACGCAGTATTTT,CASSEPLAGVSTDTQYF
TRBV10-3,-,-,13,TRBJ2-7,TGTGCCACGGGGATGGGTAGCTCCTACGAGCAGTACTTC,CATGMGSSYEQYF